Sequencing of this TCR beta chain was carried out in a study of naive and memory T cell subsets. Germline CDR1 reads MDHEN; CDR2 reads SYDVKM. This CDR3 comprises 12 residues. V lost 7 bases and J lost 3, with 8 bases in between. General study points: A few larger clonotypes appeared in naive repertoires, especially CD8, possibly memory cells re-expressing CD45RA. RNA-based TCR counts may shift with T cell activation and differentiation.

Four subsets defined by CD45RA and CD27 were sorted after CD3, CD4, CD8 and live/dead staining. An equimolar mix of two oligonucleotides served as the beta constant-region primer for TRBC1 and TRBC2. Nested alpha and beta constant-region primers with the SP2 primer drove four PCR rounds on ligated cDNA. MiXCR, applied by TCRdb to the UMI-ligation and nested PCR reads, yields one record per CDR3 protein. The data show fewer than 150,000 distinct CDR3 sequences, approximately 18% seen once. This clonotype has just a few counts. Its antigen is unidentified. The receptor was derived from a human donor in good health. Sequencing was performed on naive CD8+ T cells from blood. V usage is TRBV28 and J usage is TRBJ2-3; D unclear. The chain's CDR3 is CASNLDTDTQYF. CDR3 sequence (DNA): TGTGCCAGCAACCTGGATACAGATACGCAGTATTTT.